Described below is a single T cell receptor (beta chain) sequence and its context. Its antigen remains unknown. The data were obtained in a study of T cells expressing NK-cell markers. About the study: Sorted CD3+CD56-NKG2C+, CD3+CD56+NKG2C+ and CD3+CD56+NKG2C- T cells supplied the TCR beta repertoires. Among the eight sequenced donors, seven tested HCMV-seropositive and one tested seronegative.

Germline V gene lookup returns CDR1 SGHTA and CDR2 FQGTGA. The CDR3 consists of 15 residues. It was by 5'RACE template switching with UMIs that TCR beta cDNA was made. Using the 5' RACE reads, TCRdb records one entry per CDR3 protein without DNA. The sample is made up of over 250,000 distinct CDR3 sequences, and the top ten hold roughly 4.2% of it. Overall study findings and caveats: NKG2C+ dominant clonotype frequencies in over 5 donors were roughly 1.0-7.5% of CD8+ T cells.

Sequencing was carried out using blood T cells: a sorted CD56 or NKG2C T cell subset, CD4+ or CD8+ T cells, or bulk PBMC T cells (not recorded which). The origin of this receptor is a woman between 18 and 70 years old in good health. This chain uses TRBV7-3 with TRBJ2-1; TCRdb indicates TRBD1, and absent DNA this call remains unverified. Here the CDR3 reads CASSFGAGAALEQFF.